This T cell receptor (beta chain) is from a study of shared clonotypes between healthy human individuals. Per the original methods: Filtering differed for immunoSEQ, which gave only junction sequences without quality scores. The repertoire was sequenced with immunoSEQ multiplex PCR; TCRdb's copy has only in-frame clones and lacks some. The V and J calls and the clone size are those of that table, but D and trimming were determined from the DNA. Of roughly 2,500,000 clones listed, approximately 93% are singletons. As regards this clone: This same CDR3 is encoded by further DNA sequences in the sample.

Division of CD4+ cells produced a CD45RA+ naive subset and a CD45RA-negative memory subset. The sequenced sample was naive CD4+ T cells from PBMCs. Stated subset: CD45RA+ positively selected. The TCR was taken from a man younger than 30 in good health. Some clones in this sample may be carry-over from other donors' samples.

The CDR3 DNA reads TGTGCCAGCAGTCCAAACAGGGCCCCTAATGAAAAACTGTTTTTT. Translated, it gives CASSPNRAPNEKLFF. V is TRBV27 and J is TRBJ1-4; D is perhaps TRBD1 (6 bases). Germline V CDR1 and CDR2: MNHEY, SMNVEV (reference sequence). The CDR3 loop spans 15 amino acids. Trimming took 5 bases from V and 3 from J, leaving 13 bases between them. Variable domain in full (rest from reference TRBV27 and TRBJ1-4): EAQVTQNPRYLITVTGKKLTVTCSQNMNHEYMSWYRQDPGLGLRQIYYSMNVEVTDKGDVPEGYKVSRKEKRNFPLILESPSPNQTSLYFCASSPNRAPNEKLFFGSGTQLSVL.